Sequencing of this T cell receptor (beta chain) was carried out in a study of OX40 agonist ivuxolimab in advanced cancers. Findings and caveats of the study: With doses of 0.1-3.0 mg/kg, partial responders showed among the lowest clonal expansion.

In the case of this clone: Its antigen is as yet unknown.

V lost 6 bases and J lost 4, with 12 bases in between. CDR3 length: 12 residues. The germline V gene encodes CDR1 SQVTM and CDR2 ANQGSEA. The table came from immunoSEQ multiplex PCR; TCRdb's copy has only in-frame clones and leaves some out. The sample contains roughly 93,000 clones, more than 80% of which appear only once. The sequence derives from an adult with an advanced solid tumor such as melanoma, head and neck, liver or kidney cancer. This chain connects TRBV29-1 to TRBJ1-2, with D perhaps TRBD1 (6 bases). Sequenced here: CD4+ or CD8+ T cells sorted from blood, sampled in a trial of the OX40 agonist ivuxolimab. The CDR3 DNA reads TGCAGCGTGGGAGACAGGACCTATGGCTACACCTTC. Its protein is CSVGDRTYGYTF.